This T cell receptor beta chain was documented in a study of CD8 T cells in Susac syndrome. Sequencing of TCR beta covered CD8+ and CD4+ T cells obtained from blood. Germline CDR1 is SGDLS and CDR2 is YYNGEE. This CDR3 has 14 amino acids. V was cut by 0 bases and J by 6 bases, with 11 bases left in between. An amount of RNA that ranged from roughly 0.45 to 1 ug was reverse transcribed with random hexamers. Amplification of TCR beta CDR3 by immunoSEQ multiplex PCR spanned 54 Vbeta and 13 Jbeta. TCRdb fed the immunoSEQ multiplex PCR reads into MiXCR, producing one record per CDR3 protein. The sample records 200,000 to 250,000 distinct CDR3 sequences, 95% being singletons.

The chain uses TRBV9 and TRBJ2-3; D is unclear. Sequenced material: CD4+ T cells from PBMCs. The clonotype originates from a human donor with multiple sclerosis. CDR3 amino acids: CASSVDALKDTQYF. The CDR3 coding sequence is TGTGCCAGCAGCGTAGATGCCCTCAAGGATACGCAGTATTTT.